These 25 T cell receptor beta chains came from one sample sequenced in a study of cytomegalovirus exposure and HLA in healthy donors. Primers: 60 Vbeta forward and 13 Jbeta reverse. Produced via immunoSEQ multiplex PCR; TCRdb's table is partial and in-frame only. The sample lists about 160,000 clones, about 71% occurring once. The specimen was PBMCs. The receptors stem from a woman aged 25 to 39 in good health and CMV-seronegative.

The rearrangement uses TRBV11-1 and TRBJ2-7, with a possible D match to TRBD1 (6 bases). The CDR3 has 14 amino acids. Germline assignment: CDR1 SGHAT and CDR2 FQDESV (reference sequence). The V end was cut by 5 bases, the J end by 3 bases, with 14 bases between. CDR3 in DNA: TGTGCCAGCAGCCCGCCGGGACAACTCTACGAGCAGTACTTC. Translating gives CASSPPGQLYEQYF.

This chain uses TRBV7-9 with TRBJ1-2; D gene uncertain. Germline-derived CDR1 and CDR2 are SEHNR and FQNEAQ (reference sequence). V was cut by 3 bases and J by 2 bases, with 7 bases left in between. The CDR3 extends over 13 amino acids. The CDR3 DNA sequence: TGTGCCAGCAGCTTTGGAGGGAACTATGGCTACACCTTC. It codes for CASSFGGNYGYTF. Full variable domain (missing parts from reference TRBV7-9 and TRBJ1-2): DTGVSQNPRHKITKRGQNVTFRCDPISEHNRLYWYRQTLGQGPEFLTYFQNEAQLEKSRLLSDRFSAERPKGSFSTLEIQRTEQGDSAMYLCASSFGGNYGYTFGSGTRLTVV.

This clone was seen only a few times. The chain carries TRBV4-3 and TRBJ2-5; 8 bases line up with TRBD2. Germline V gives CDR1 LGHNA, CDR2 YSLEER. This CDR3 has 15 amino acids. With V trimmed by 1 base and J by 5 bases, 6 bases remained unmatched. The CDR3 region has the DNA TGCGCCAGCAGCCAAGTCCCGGGGGGGTGGGAGACCCAGTACTTC. The encoded protein is CASSQVPGGWETQYF.

This chain joins TRBV7-2 and TRBJ2-1; TRBD1 might be the D (7 bases). Trimming stripped 1 base from V and 7 bases from J, with 20 bases between. Germline CDR1 reads SGHTA; CDR2 reads FQGNSA. The CDR3 is 17 amino acids. CDR3 loop: CASSLEGGGKRINEQFF. The CDR3 DNA is TGTGCCAGCAGCTTAGAAGGGGGCGGGAAGAGGATTAATGAGCAGTTCTTC.

The gene calls are TRBV2 and TRBJ1-3; 7 nucleotides line up with TRBD1. The J segment lost 3 bases and the V segment lost 2 bases, leaving 7 bases of the junction unmatched. CDR1 and CDR2 from the germline V gene are SNHLY and FYNNEI. CDR3 length: 16 residues. Here the CDR3 DNA reads TGTGCCAGCAGTGAACCTCGGACAGGTTTTGGAAACACCATATATTTT. It codes for CASSEPRTGFGNTIYF.

The genes are TRBV6-1 and TRBJ2-5; no firm D call. The J call may be faulty, since TRBJ2-7 better matches the DNA end. CDR3 length equals 11 residues. Germline V lookup: CDR1 MNHNS, CDR2 SASEGT. The CDR3, as DNA: TGTGCCAGCAGTGAGCTCTACGAGCAGTACTTC. This gives the protein CASSELYEQYF.

V usage is TRBV7-2 and J usage is TRBJ2-1; D is possibly TRBD1 (6 bases). Trimming removed 1 base at V and 8 bases at J, with 12 bases between. Per germline, CDR1 SGHTA and CDR2 FQGNSA. This CDR3 has 14 amino acids. The CDR3 bases are TGTGCCAGCAGCTTAGGAGGTAGGGGGTATGAGCAGTTCTTC. As protein: CASSLGGRGYEQFF.

This clone was detected a few times. The V and J genes are TRBV7-9 and TRBJ2-1; possible D gene TRBD2, 9 bases. The CDR3 sequence is 16 residues long. V lost 4 bases to trimming and J lost 12 bases, with 25 bases between them. The germline gives CDR1 SEHNR, CDR2 FQNEAQ (reference sequence). The CDR3: CASSSQGAGGGLGQFF. CDR3 nucleotides: TGTGCCAGCAGCTCCCAGGGGGCGGGGGGGGGTCTCGGGCAGTTCTTC.

This clone appeared a single time. The chain has TRBV30 and TRBJ2-1, with TRBD1 matching 7 bases. The CDR3 length is 12 residues. CDR1 and CDR2 from the germline V gene are GTSNPN and SVGIG (reference sequence). V was clipped by 5 bases and J by 7 bases; unmatched bases: 5. The CDR3 is CAWARQGNEQFF. DNA of the CDR3: TGTGCCTGGGCACGACAGGGAAATGAGCAGTTCTTC.

The sample holds a few counts of this clone. The rearrangement joins TRBV2 to TRBJ1-4; D is possibly TRBD1 (6 bases). The CDR3 consists of 12 residues. Germline-derived CDR1 and CDR2 are SNHLY and FYNNEI. V shed 5 bases and J shed 8 bases, with 9 bases lying between them. This CDR3 reads CASSRTAEKLFF. Written as DNA, the CDR3 is TGTGCCAGCAGTCGGACAGCCGAAAAACTGTTTTTT.

The chain employs TRBV4-1 and TRBJ1-5; 10 bases fit TRBD1. Per the germline V gene, CDR1 is MGHRA and CDR2 is YSYEKL. Trimming took 3 bases from V and 7 from J; bases not matched to a gene: 9. The CDR3 is 16 amino acids. CDR3 DNA sequence: TGCGCCAGCAGCCACCTGCCCGGGACAGGGGACCAGCCCCAGCATTTT. This encodes CASSHLPGTGDQPQHF.

The chain employs TRBV7-9 and TRBJ2-3, with unresolved D. V dropped 2 bases and J dropped 3 bases, with 6 bases sitting between them. Germline loops: CDR1 SEHNR, CDR2 FQNEAQ (reference sequence). The CDR3 extends over 13 amino acids. CDR3 coding DNA: TGTGCCAGCAGCTTAATATCGACAGATACGCAGTATTTT. Its protein product is CASSLISTDTQYF.

A single count supports this clone. The chain has TRBV29-1 and TRBJ2-1, with 8 bases matching TRBD1. V was pared by 4 bases and J by 7 bases, with 6 bases of the junction left unmatched. There are 13 residues in the CDR3. CDR1 SQVTM and CDR2 ANQGSEA come from the germline V gene. The CDR3: CSVVRGLGNEQFF. The CDR3 bases are TGCAGCGTTGTCAGGGGGCTAGGGAATGAGCAGTTCTTC.

The chain is built from TRBV9 and TRBJ2-5; D is ambiguous. V dropped 1 base and J dropped 2 bases, with 12 bases sitting between them. CDR1 is SGDLS, CDR2 YYNGEE, per germline. CDR3 size: 15 residues. The CDR3 DNA sequence: TGTGCCAGCAGCGTAAGTCAGGCGCCACAAGAGACCCAGTACTTC. Protein sequence: CASSVSQAPQETQYF. Drawing the rest from reference TRBV9 and TRBJ2-5, the complete variable domain is DSGVTQTPKHLITATGQRVTLRCSPRSGDLSVYWYQQSLDQGLQFLIQYYNGEERAKGNILERFSAQQFPDLHSELNLSSLELGDSALYFCASSVSQAPQETQYFGPGTRLLVL.

This clone has more than one count but fewer than ten. The CDR3 reads CASSIGLAGEETQYF. In DNA form, the CDR3 reads TGTGCCAGTAGTATAGGACTAGCGGGGGAAGAGACCCAGTACTTC. V and J are TRBV19 and TRBJ2-5; 12 bases are a match to TRBD2. V lost 1 base and J lost 3; bases outside the gene matches: 0. Germline CDR1 is LNHDA and CDR2 is SQIVND (reference sequence). CDR3 size: 15 residues.

In DNA form, the CDR3 reads TGTGCCAGCAGTCTCGACAGGGGATACGGCTACACCTTC. Its translation is CASSLDRGYGYTF. This rearrangement joins TRBV25-1 to TRBJ1-2; 8 positions match TRBD1. V lost 5 bases to trimming and J lost 8 bases; unmatched junction nucleotides: 7. Germline CDR1 and CDR2: MGHDK and SYGVNS. CDR3 length: 13 residues.

This chain connects TRBV15 to TRBJ2-3, with 10 bases that match TRBD2. With 1 base clipped from V and 1 base from J, the junction kept 8 bases outside the gene matches. CDR3 size: 18 residues. Germline CDR1 and CDR2: LNHNV and YYDKDF (reference sequence). The DNA for the CDR3 is TGTGCCACCAGCAGAGTCCAGCTAGCGGGAGTAGGCACAGATACGCAGTATTTT. It translates to CATSRVQLAGVGTDTQYF.

The rearrangement uses TRBV9 and TRBJ2-7; possible D gene TRBD1, 5 bases. Germline-derived CDR1 and CDR2 are SGDLS and YYNGEE. This CDR3 spans 14 amino acids. V lost 1 base and J 7 bases, leaving 15 bases between the germline ends. The CDR3 region has the DNA TGTGCCAGCAGCGTAATGGGGCCCCCCGGGGAGCAGTACTTC. Residues: CASSVMGPPGEQYF.

In its sample, this clone was seen once. CDR3 bases: TGTGCCAGCAAAAGGGCAGGGGGCTACGAGCAGTACTTC. Translation gives CASKRAGGYEQYF. The V gene is TRBV2, the J gene TRBJ2-7; 7 nucleotides agree with TRBD1. V shed 7 bases and J 3 bases; nucleotides not matched to a gene: 6. Per the germline V gene, CDR1 is SNHLY and CDR2 is FYNNEI. This CDR3 region has 13 residues.

In its sample, this clone was seen a few times. The CDR3 here is CSVRRTGAPLLINEQFF. CDR3 coding DNA: TGCAGCGTTCGCAGGACAGGGGCCCCCCTTTTAATAAATGAGCAGTTCTTC. The chain is built from TRBV29-1 and TRBJ2-1; 9 bases line up with TRBD1. Per germline, CDR1 SQVTM and CDR2 ANQGSEA. V trimming: 5 bases; J trimming: 7 bases; junction bases outside the gene matches: 18. The CDR3 totals 17 residues.

This rearrangement joins TRBV30 to TRBJ1-5; maybe TRBD1 (5 bases). Deletions cut 2 bases from V and 5 bases from J, with 10 bases between. CDR3 size: 13 residues. Germline loops: CDR1 GTSNPN, CDR2 SVGIG (reference sequence). The CDR3 here is CAWSWGDDQPQHF. The CDR3 DNA is TGTGCCTGGAGTTGGGGGGACGATCAGCCCCAGCATTTT.

The chain has TRBV7-9 and TRBJ1-4; D is possibly TRBD1 (5 bases). With 1 base removed from V and 8 bases from J, the gap between germline ends came to 11 bases. The CDR3 extends over 14 amino acids. Germline CDR1 reads SEHNR; CDR2 reads FQNEAQ (reference sequence). This chain's CDR3 is CASSLVGGREKLFF. The CDR3 region has the DNA TGTGCCAGCAGCTTAGTGGGGGGTCGCGAAAAACTGTTTTTT.

The gene calls are TRBV20-1 and TRBJ2-7, with D uncertain. The CDR3 extends over 10 amino acids. V was shortened by 5 bases and J by 3 bases, with 5 bases between the two germline ends. Per the germline V gene, CDR1 is DFQATT and CDR2 is SNEGSKA (reference sequence). Written as DNA, the CDR3 is TGCAGTGCTTCCCTCTACGAGCAGTACTTC. Amino acid sequence: CSASLYEQYF.

This clone showed up just a few times. The V and J genes are TRBV5-6 and TRBJ2-5, with a possible D match to TRBD1 (6 bases). CDR3 length equals 15 residues. V shed 5 bases and J shed 5 bases, with 19 bases lying between them. Germline V CDR1 and CDR2: SGHDT, YYEEEE. This CDR3 is CASSSMIQGWETQYF. CDR3 nucleotide sequence: TGTGCCAGCAGTTCAATGATACAGGGATGGGAGACCCAGTACTTC.

A few counts support this clone. CDR3 loop: CASKEDYNEQFF. The CDR3 DNA reads as TGTGCCAGCAAGGAGGACTACAATGAGCAGTTCTTC. V is TRBV7-9 and J is TRBJ2-1; possible D gene TRBD2, 5 bases. With 7 bases removed from V and 3 bases from J, the gap between germline ends came to 7 bases. CDR1 and CDR2 (germline): SEHNR, FQNEAQ (reference sequence). This CDR3 is built from 12 residues.